This T cell receptor (beta chain) was identified in a study of shared clonotypes between healthy human individuals. Samples underwent the assay at deep level. This table comes from immunoSEQ multiplex PCR, and its TCRdb copy is limited to in-frame clones, with some not included. Seen here are roughly 2,300,000 clones, less than 95% observed once, and the top ten hold approximately 0.41%. To note about this clone: The antigen remains unidentified.

General study points: Generation probability values for non-shared clonotypes were lower than those for clonotypes shared by all four donors.

Germline V gene sequence: CDR1 MDHEN, CDR2 SYDVKM. This CDR3 contains 14 residues. Trimming took off 2 bases at V and 3 bases at J, with 7 bases between the two ends. There were only Caucasian adults among the donors, and all lived in Nashville, Tennessee. This sequence was found in a man younger than 35 in good health. Some clones in this sample may be carry-over from other donors' samples. The rearrangement joins TRBV28 to TRBJ2-2; D is unresolved. Sequencing was performed on naive CD4+ T cells from PBMCs. The subset is: CD45RA+ positively selected. CDR3 region: CASSLPLHTGELFF. In DNA form, the CDR3 reads TGTGCCAGCAGTTTACCCCTACACACCGGGGAGCTGTTTTTT. The full variable domain, its missing parts supplied by reference TRBV28 and TRBJ2-2, is DVKVTQSSRYLVKRTGEKVFLECVQDMDHENMFWYRQDPGLGLRLIYFSYDVKMKEKGDIPEGYSVSREKKERFSLILESASTNQTSMYLCASSLPLHTGELFFGEGSRLTVL.